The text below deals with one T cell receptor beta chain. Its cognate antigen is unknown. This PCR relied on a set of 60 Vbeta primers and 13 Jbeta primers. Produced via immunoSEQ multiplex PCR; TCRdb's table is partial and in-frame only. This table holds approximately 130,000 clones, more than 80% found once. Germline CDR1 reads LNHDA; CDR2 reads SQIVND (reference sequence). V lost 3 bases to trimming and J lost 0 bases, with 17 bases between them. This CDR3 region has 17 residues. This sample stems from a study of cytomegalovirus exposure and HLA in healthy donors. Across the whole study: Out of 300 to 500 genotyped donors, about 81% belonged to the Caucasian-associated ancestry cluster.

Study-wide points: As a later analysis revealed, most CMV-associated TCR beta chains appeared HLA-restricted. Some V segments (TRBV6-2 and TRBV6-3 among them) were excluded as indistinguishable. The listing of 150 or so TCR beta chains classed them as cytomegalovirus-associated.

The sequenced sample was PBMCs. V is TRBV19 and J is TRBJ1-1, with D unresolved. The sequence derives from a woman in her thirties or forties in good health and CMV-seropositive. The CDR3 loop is CASSIGRTWIMNTEAFF. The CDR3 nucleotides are TGTGCCAGTAGTATCGGAAGGACTTGGATAATGAACACTGAAGCTTTCTTT.